The subject of this entry is one TCR beta chain. Its antigen is undetermined. The sample comes from a study of glioma-infiltrating T cells after dendritic cell vaccination. Study overall: Three intradermal dendritic cell vaccine injections were given every two weeks. Study-wide results and limits: Survival was not directly related to TCR clonality in these patients.

CDR1 is KGHSY, CDR2 FQNENV, per germline. The CDR3 runs 19 residues. The J segment lost 0 bases and the V segment lost 4 bases, leaving 17 bases of the junction unmatched. Up to 2 ug genomic DNA was used for TCRB CDR3 amplification. The primer mix had 60 V beta and 13 J beta primers. Method: immunoSEQ multiplex PCR; TCRdb's copy keeps in-frame clones and lacks some. The data show 80,000 to 100,000 clones, about 80% seen once. The TCR originated in a human donor with glioblastoma. The source material was blood, sampled before dendritic cell vaccination. The chain recombines TRBV16 with TRBJ1-2; 7 positions agree with TRBD1. In nucleotides, the CDR3 is TGTGCCAGCAGCCCCTTGACCCGGGACAGCCTACTCCCTAACTATGGCTACACCTTC. Translation: CASSPLTRDSLLPNYGYTF.